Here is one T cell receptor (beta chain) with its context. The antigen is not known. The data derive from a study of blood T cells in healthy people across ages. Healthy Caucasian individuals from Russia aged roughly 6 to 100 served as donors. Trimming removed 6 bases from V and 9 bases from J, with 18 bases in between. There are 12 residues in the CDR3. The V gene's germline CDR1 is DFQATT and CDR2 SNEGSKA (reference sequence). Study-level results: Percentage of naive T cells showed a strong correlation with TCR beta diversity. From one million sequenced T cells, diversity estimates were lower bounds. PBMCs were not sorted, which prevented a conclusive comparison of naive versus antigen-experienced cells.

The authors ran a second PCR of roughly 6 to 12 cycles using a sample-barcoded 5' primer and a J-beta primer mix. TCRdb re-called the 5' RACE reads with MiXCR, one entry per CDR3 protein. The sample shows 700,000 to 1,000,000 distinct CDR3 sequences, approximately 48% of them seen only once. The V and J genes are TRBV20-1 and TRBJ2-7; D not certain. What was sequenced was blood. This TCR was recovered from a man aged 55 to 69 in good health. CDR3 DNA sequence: TGCAGTGCCCCCGTTATGGGGTTTGGGCAGTACTTC. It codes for CSAPVMGFGQYF.